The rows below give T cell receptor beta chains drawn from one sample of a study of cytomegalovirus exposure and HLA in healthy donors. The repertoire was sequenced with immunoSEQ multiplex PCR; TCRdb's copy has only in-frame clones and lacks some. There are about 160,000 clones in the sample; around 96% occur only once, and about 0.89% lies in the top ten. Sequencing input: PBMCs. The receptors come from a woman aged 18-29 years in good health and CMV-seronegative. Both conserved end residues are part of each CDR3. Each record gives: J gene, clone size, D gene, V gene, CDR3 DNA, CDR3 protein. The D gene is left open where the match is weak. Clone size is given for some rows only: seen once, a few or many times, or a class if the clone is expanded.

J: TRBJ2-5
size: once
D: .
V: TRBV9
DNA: TGTGCCAGCAGCGTAGCAGTCGGGGAGACCCAGTACTTC
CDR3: CASSVAVGETQYF

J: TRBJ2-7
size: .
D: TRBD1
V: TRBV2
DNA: TGTGCCAGCACCGGGGACAGTACCTACGAGCAGTACTTC
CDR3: CASTGDSTYEQYF

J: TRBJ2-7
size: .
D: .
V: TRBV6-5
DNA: TGTGCCAGCAGTTACGGCAGGGGTCTATGGGAGCAGTACTTC
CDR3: CASSYGRGLWEQYF

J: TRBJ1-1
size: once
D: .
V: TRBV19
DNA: TGTGCCACTAAAGACAGACGGAACACTGAAGCTTTCTTT
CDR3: CATKDRRNTEAFF

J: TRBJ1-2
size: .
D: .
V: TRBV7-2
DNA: TGTGCCAGCAGCTTAGGTGGTACGGAGGGCCAATATGGCTACACCTTC
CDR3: CASSLGGTEGQYGYTF

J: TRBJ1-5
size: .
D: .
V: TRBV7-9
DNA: TGTGCCAGCAGCGACCGTCTTAGCCGCCAGCCCCAGCATTTT
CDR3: CASSDRLSRQPQHF

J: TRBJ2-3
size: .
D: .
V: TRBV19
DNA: TGTGCCAGTAGTATCGCGGACTCCGGAGATACGCAGTATTTT
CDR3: CASSIADSGDTQYF

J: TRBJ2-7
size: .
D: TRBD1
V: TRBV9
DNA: TGTGCCAGCAGCTCCGGGACAGGGCCCTACGAGCAGTACTTC
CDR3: CASSSGTGPYEQYF

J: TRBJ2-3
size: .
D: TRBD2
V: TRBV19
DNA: TGTGCCAGTAGTCTCACTAGCGGGGGGTTCACAGATACGCAGTATTTT
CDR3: CASSLTSGGFTDTQYF

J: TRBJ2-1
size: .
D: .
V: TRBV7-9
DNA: TGTGCCAGCAGCTTAGGCCAGGGGAAGAATGAGCAGTTCTTC
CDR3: CASSLGQGKNEQFF

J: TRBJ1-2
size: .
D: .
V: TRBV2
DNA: TGTGCCAGCAGCCTCCAGGGGAATGGCTACACCTTC
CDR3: CASSLQGNGYTF

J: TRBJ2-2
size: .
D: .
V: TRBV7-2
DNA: TGTGCCAGCAGCTTATGGCCAGGGGCCGGGGAGCTGTTTTTT
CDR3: CASSLWPGAGELFF

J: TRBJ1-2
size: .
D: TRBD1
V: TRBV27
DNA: TGTGCCAGCAGGGTCCTTGGGGGATTTCGTCCGGGTTCTCGGACAGGCCTCGATGGCTACACCTTC
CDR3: CASRVLGGFRPGSRTGLDGYTF

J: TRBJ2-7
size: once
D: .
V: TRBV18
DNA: TGTGCCAGCTCCCCCCCCGGGTCCTACGAGCAGTACTTC
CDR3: CASSPPGSYEQYF

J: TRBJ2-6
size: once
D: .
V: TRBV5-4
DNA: TGTGCCAGCAGTCCTACAGGAAAAGTCCCCTCTGGGGCCAACGTCCTGACTTTC
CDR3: CASSPTGKVPSGANVLTF

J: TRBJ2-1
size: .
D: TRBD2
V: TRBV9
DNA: TGTGCCAGCAGTCGGACTAGCGGAAACTCCTACAATGAGCAGTTCTTC
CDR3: CASSRTSGNSYNEQFF

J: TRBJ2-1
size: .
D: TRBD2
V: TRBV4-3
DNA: TGCGCCAGCAGCCAAGATCCAGGGACTAGCGGGGGCAATGAGCAGTTCTTC
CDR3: CASSQDPGTSGGNEQFF

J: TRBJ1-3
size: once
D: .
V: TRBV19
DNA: TGTGCCAGTAGTCCAAGACAGGTTTCTGGAAACACCATATATTTT
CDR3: CASSPRQVSGNTIYF

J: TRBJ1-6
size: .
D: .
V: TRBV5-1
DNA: TGCGCCAGCAGCTTGGGGGGGGTGAATTCACCCCTCCACTTT
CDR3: CASSLGGVNSPLHF

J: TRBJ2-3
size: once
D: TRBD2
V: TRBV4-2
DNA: TGTGCCAGCAGCCAAAGTTTCAACGCGGGGGGGGGAGATACGCAGTATTTT
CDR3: CASSQSFNAGGGDTQYF

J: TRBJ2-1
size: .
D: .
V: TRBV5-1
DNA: TGCGCCAGCAGCAGCGGAGGCGGGGCAATCTACAATGAGCAGTTCTTC
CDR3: CASSSGGGAIYNEQFF

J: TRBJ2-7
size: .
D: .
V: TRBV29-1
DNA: TGCAGCGTTGCGTTGAGGCTGAATACCTACGAGCAGTACTTC
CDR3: CSVALRLNTYEQYF

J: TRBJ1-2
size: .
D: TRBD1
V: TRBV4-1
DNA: TGCGCCAGCAGCCAAGATTTTATCAGGGACAGGAACAACTATGGCTACACCTTC
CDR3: CASSQDFIRDRNNYGYTF

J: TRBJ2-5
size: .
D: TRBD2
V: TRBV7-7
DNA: TGTGCTAGCAGCTTAACCGGGACTAGCGAAGAGACCCAGTACTTC
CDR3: CASSLTGTSEETQYF

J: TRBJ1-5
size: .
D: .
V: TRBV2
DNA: TGTGCCAGCAGAGGAGATATCAATCAGCCCCAGCATTTT
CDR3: CASRGDINQPQHF

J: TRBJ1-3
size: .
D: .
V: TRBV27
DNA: TGTGCCAGCAGTTCCCTCCGTGGAGGGTCTGGAAACACCATATATTTT
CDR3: CASSSLRGGSGNTIYF

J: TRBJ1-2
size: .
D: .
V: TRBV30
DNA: TGTGCCTGGGCGACTCCTCTGGGCTATGGCTACACCTTC
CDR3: CAWATPLGYGYTF

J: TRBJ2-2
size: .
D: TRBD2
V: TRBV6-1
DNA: TGTGCCAGCAGTGACGGGACTAGCTTCGGGGAGCTGTTTTTT
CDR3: CASSDGTSFGELFF

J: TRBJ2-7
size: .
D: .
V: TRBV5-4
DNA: TGTGCCAGCAGCTTGGTGCCCGGACAGAACTACGAGCAGTACTTC
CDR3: CASSLVPGQNYEQYF

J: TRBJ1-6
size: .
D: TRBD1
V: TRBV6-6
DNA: TGTGCCAGCAGTCCGCTCGGACAGGGAGGTCCCCTCCACTTT
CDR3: CASSPLGQGGPLHF

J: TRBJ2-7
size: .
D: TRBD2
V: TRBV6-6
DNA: TGTGCCAGCAGGCCCGCGCGGGGGGGGGTCTACGAGCAGTACTTC
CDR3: CASRPARGGVYEQYF

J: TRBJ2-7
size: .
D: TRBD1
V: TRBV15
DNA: TGTGCCACCAGCGCCTCCGGGACAGGGGACGAGCAGTACTTC
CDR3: CATSASGTGDEQYF

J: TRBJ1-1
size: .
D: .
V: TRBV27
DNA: TGTGCCAGCAGTCCACACCAGGGGATTGGGGCTTTCTTT
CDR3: CASSPHQGIGAFF

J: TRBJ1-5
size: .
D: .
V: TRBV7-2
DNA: TGTGCCAGCAGCTTTGGGGCCTGGAGCAATCAGCCCCAGCATTTT
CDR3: CASSFGAWSNQPQHF

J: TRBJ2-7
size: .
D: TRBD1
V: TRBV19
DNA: TGTGCCAGTAGTTCCGGGACAGGGGGCTTGTCCTACGAGCAGTACTTC
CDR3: CASSSGTGGLSYEQYF

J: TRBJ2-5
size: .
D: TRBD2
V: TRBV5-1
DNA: TGCGCCAGCAGCGGAGCTAGCGGTGAAGAGACCCAGTACTTC
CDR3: CASSGASGEETQYF

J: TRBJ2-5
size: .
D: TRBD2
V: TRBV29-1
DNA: TGCAGCGTTTTGGGACTAGCGGGAAGCGAGACCCAGTACTTC
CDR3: CSVLGLAGSETQYF

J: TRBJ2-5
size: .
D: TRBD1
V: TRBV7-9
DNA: TGTGCCAGCAGCCTCGGGACAGCCCTAGAGACCCAGTACTTC
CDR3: CASSLGTALETQYF

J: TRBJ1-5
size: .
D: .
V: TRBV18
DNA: TGTGCCAGCTCACCACTCAGGGCTGATCAGCCCCAGCATTTT
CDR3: CASSPLRADQPQHF

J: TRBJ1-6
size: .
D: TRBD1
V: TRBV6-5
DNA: TGTGCCAGCACCAGGGACAGCTTAAATTCACCCCTCCACTTT
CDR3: CASTRDSLNSPLHF

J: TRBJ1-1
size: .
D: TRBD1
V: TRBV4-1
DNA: TGCGCCAGCAGCCCAGGACAGGGTCCGAACACTGAAGCTTTCTTT
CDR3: CASSPGQGPNTEAFF

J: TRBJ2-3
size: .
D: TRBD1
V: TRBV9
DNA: TGTGCCAGCAGCGAGGCCGGGACAGTCACAGATACGCAGTATTTT
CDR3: CASSEAGTVTDTQYF

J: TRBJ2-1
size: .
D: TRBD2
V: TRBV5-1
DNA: TGCGCCAGCAGCTTGCTGCGTAGCGGGGGGGCGATTGAGCAGTTCTTC
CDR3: CASSLLRSGGAIEQFF

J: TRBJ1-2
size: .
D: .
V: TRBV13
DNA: TGTGCCAGCAGGCCTCCACAGGGTTACTATGGCTACACCTTC
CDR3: CASRPPQGYYGYTF

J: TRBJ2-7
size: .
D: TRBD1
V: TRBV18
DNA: TGTGCCAGCTCAGCTGGACAGGTAGGCTACGAGCAGTACTTC
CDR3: CASSAGQVGYEQYF

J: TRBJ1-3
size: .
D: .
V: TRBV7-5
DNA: TGTGCCAGAAGCTTAAAAGCAGGGAGGAACTCTGGAAACACCATATATTTT
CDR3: CARSLKAGRNSGNTIYF

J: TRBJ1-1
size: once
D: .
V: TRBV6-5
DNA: TGTGCCAGCTCCCGCAGGGTGGACACTGAAGCTTTCTTT
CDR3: CASSRRVDTEAFF

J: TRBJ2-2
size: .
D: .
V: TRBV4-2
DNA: TGTGCCAGCAGCCAAGTCCCCGGACAAGCGAACACCGGGGAGCTGTTTTTT
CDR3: CASSQVPGQANTGELFF

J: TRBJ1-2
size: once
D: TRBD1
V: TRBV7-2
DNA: TGTGCCAGCAGCAAACGGGACAGGGCGAACTATGGCTACACCTTC
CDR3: CASSKRDRANYGYTF

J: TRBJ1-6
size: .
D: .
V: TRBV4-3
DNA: TGCGCCAGCAGCCAAGATGGGGCTCGGAATTCACCCCTCCACTTT
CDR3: CASSQDGARNSPLHF

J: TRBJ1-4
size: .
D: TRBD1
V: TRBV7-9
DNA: TGTGCCAGCAGCTTAGCAACAGGGGTGTATGAAAAACTGTTTTTT
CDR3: CASSLATGVYEKLFF

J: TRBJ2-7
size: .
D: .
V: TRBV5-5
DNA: TGTGCCAGCAGCTTGGGGTTACAGGGAAATGTCTACGAGCAGTACTTC
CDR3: CASSLGLQGNVYEQYF

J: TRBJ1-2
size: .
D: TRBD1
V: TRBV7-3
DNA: TGTGCCAGCAGCCCAAGCCAGGGGGCGGACTATGGCTACACCTTC
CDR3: CASSPSQGADYGYTF